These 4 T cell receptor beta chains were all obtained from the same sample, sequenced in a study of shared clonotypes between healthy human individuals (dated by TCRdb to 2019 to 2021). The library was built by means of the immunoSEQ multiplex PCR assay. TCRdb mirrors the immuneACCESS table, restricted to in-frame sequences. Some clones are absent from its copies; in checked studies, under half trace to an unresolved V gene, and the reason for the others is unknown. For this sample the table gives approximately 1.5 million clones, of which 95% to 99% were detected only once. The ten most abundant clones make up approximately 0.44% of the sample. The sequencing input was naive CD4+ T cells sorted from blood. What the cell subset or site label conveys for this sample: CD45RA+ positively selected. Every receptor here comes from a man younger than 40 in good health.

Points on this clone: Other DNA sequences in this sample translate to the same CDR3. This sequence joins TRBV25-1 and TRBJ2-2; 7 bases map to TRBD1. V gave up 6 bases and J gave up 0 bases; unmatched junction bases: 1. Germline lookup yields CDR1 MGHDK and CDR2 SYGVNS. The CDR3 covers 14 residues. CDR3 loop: CASRGGANTGELFF. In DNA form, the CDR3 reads TGTGCCAGCAGAGGGGGCGCGAACACCGGGGAGCTGTTTTTT.

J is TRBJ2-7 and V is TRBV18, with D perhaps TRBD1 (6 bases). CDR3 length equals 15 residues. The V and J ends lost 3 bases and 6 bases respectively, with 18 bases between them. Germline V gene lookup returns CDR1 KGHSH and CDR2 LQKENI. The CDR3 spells CASSPPTGSRVEQYF. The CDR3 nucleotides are TGTGCCAGCTCACCCCCAACAGGGTCCCGGGTCGAGCAGTACTTC. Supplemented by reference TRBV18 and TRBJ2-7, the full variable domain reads NAGVMQNPRHLVRRRGQEARLRCSPMKGHSHVYWYRQLPEEGLKFMVYLQKENIIDESGMPKERFSAEFPKEGPSILRIQQVVRGDSAAYFCASSPPTGSRVEQYFGPGTRLTVT.

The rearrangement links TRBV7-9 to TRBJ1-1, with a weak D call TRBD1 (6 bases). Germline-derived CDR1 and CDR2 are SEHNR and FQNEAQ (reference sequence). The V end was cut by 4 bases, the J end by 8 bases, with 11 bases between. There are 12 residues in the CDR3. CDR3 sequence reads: CASSSSGAEAFF. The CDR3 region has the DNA TGTGCCAGCAGCTCGTCAGGGGCCGAAGCTTTCTTT.

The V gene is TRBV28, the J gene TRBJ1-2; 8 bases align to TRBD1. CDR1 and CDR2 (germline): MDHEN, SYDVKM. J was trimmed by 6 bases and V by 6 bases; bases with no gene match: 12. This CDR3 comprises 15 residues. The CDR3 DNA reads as TGTGCCAGCAGGGGGAGGAGGACAGGGTGGGATGGCTACACCTTC. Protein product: CASRGRRTGWDGYTF.